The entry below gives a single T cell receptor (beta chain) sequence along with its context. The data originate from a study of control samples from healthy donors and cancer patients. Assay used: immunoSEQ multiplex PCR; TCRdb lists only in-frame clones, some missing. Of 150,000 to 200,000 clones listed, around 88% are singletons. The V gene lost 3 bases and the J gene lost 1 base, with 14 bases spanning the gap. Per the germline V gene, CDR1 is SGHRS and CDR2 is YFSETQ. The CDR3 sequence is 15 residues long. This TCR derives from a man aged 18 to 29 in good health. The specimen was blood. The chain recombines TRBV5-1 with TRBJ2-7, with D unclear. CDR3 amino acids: CASSSSPQESYEQYF. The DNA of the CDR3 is TGCGCCAGCAGCTCGTCACCCCAGGAATCCTACGAGCAGTACTTC.